These 20 T cell receptor beta chains were sequenced from one sample in a study of shared clonotypes between healthy human individuals. Naive CD8 isolation took CD45RO-negative cells positively selected for CCR7 and excluded terminally differentiated effector memory CD45RA+ cells. The method was immunoSEQ multiplex PCR; TCRdb's version includes in-frame clones alone and lacks a portion of them. The table includes about 550,000 clones, about 95% detected once. Sample: naive CD8+ T cells sorted from blood. The receptors shown here come from a woman aged 25-40 years in good health.

The chain employs TRBV10-3 and TRBJ1-1; D may be TRBD1 (5 bases). Trimming shortened V by 8 bases and J by 0 bases, and 10 bases separated the two germline ends. The CDR3 loop spans 13 amino acids. Germline V CDR1 and CDR2: ENHRY, SYGVKD. The CDR3 loop reads CAIGRDLNTEAFF. CDR3 nucleotides: TGTGCCATCGGCCGGGACCTGAACACTGAAGCTTTCTTT.

The V call is TRBV19, the J call TRBJ2-7; possibly TRBD1 for D (6 bases). V was shortened by 5 bases and J by 1 base, with 12 bases between the two germline ends. The CDR3 is 14 amino acids. Germline CDR1 is LNHDA and CDR2 is SQIVND (reference sequence). In DNA form, the CDR3 reads TGTGCCAGTAGTGGGTCGACAGGATCCTACGAGCAGTACTTC. It translates to CASSGSTGSYEQYF.

The J gene is TRBJ1-4, the V gene TRBV7-9; D is unclear. The CDR3 consists of 15 residues. V shed 4 bases and J shed 2 bases, with 11 bases lying between them. CDR1 is SEHNR, CDR2 FQNEAQ, per germline (reference sequence). The CDR3 region is CASSSGPGTNEKLFF. Here the CDR3 DNA reads TGTGCCAGCAGCTCCGGTCCCGGGACTAATGAAAAACTGTTTTTT.

The V gene is TRBV13, the J gene TRBJ2-3; TRBD2 aligns across 15 bases. Per germline, CDR1 PRHDT and CDR2 FYEKMQ (reference sequence). The J segment lost 4 bases and the V segment lost 5 bases, leaving 4 bases of the junction unmatched. The CDR3 has 16 residues. CDR3: CASSRGTSGRSDTQYF. The CDR3 nucleotides are TGTGCCAGCAGCCGCGGGACTAGCGGGAGGTCAGATACGCAGTATTTT.

The CDR3 coding sequence is TGTGCCAGCAGCTTAGGTCTGTTAGGGTACGAGCAGTACTTC. This gives the protein CASSLGLLGYEQYF. This chain uses TRBV13 with TRBJ2-5, with D unclear. The DNA matches TRBJ2-7 better at its end, which makes the J call doubtful. Germline lookup yields CDR1 PRHDT and CDR2 FYEKMQ (reference sequence). The CDR3 runs to 14 residues.

Points on this clone: This could be a read error, since a much larger clone is one nucleotide away. The rearrangement joins TRBV5-8 to TRBJ2-7; D is ambiguous. This CDR3 is 11 amino acids long. With 3 bases removed from V and 0 bases from J, the gap between germline ends came to 1 base. Germline V CDR1 and CDR2: SGHTS, YDEGEE. CDR3 sequence: CASSSSYEQYF. The CDR3 bases are TGTGCCAGCAGCTCCTCCTACGAGCAGTACTTC.

The chain uses TRBV27 and TRBJ2-3; 7 bases align to TRBD2. CDR3 length equals 16 residues. The germline CDR1 and CDR2 sequences are MNHEY and SMNVEV (reference sequence). After removal of 2 bases from V and 2 bases from J, the junction contained 7 bases not matched to a gene. The CDR3 nucleotides are TGTGCCAGCAGTTTAGTCCGGGAGGACATCACAGATACGCAGTATTTT. This translates into CASSLVREDITDTQYF.

V and J are TRBV6-5 and TRBJ1-5; tentative D call: TRBD1 (6 bases). CDR3 size: 15 residues. Between the trimmed V and J ends, which lost 0 bases and 7 bases, there was a span of 13 bases. The germline V gene encodes CDR1 MNHEY and CDR2 SVGAGI. CDR3 residues: CASSYSAGAGQPQHF. As DNA, the CDR3 is TGTGCCAGCAGTTACTCCGCGGGGGCCGGACAGCCCCAGCATTTT.

The chain combines TRBV7-9 with TRBJ1-2; D unresolved. Germline V lookup: CDR1 SEHNR, CDR2 FQNEAQ (reference sequence). V lost 4 bases and J 5 bases, leaving 17 bases between the germline ends. CDR3 length equals 15 residues. The CDR3 sequence: CASSSGRLTPYGYTF. In DNA, the CDR3 is TGTGCCAGCAGCTCAGGCCGCCTAACTCCTTATGGCTACACCTTC.

As to this clone: At the DNA level, this CDR3 is encoded by other sequences in the same sample as well. The chain links TRBV7-2 to TRBJ1-1; D gene ambiguous. Germline V lookup: CDR1 SGHTA, CDR2 FQGNSA. The CDR3 contains 12 residues. Between the trimmed V and J ends, which lost 5 bases and 2 bases, there was a span of 6 bases. The DNA for the CDR3 is TGTGCCAGCAGCCCAAGTAACACTGAAGCTTTCTTT. Translation: CASSPSNTEAFF.

This rearrangement joins TRBV27 to TRBJ2-1, with 12 bases fitting TRBD2. V shed 5 bases, J shed 7 bases, and the junction held 6 bases outside the gene matches. Germline CDR1 reads MNHEY; CDR2 reads SMNVEV (reference sequence). The CDR3 contains 15 residues. The DNA for the CDR3 is TGTGCCAGCAGTGTTCTAGCGGGAGGGAGTAATGAGCAGTTCTTC. Its translation is CASSVLAGGSNEQFF.

The J gene is TRBJ2-3, the V gene TRBV13; D unclear. CDR3 size: 12 residues. Deletions cut 5 bases from V and 4 bases from J, with 7 bases between. From germline, CDR1 is PRHDT and CDR2 FYEKMQ (reference sequence). In DNA form, the CDR3 reads TGTGCCAGCAGCAGCTCGGCAGATACGCAGTATTTT. Its translation is CASSSSADTQYF.

The rearrangement joins TRBV21-1 to TRBJ2-7; the D call in the table, TRBD1, was not verified against the DNA. TRBV21-1 is a documented pseudogene. This CDR3 has 16 residues. The CDR3 loop is CASSNRQGHAGHEQYF. In DNA form, the CDR3 reads TGTGCCAGCAGCAACAGACAGGGCCACGCGGGCCACGAGCAGTACTTC.

V usage is TRBV28 and J usage is TRBJ1-2, with a weak D call TRBD1 (5 bases). Germline V gene data show CDR1 as MDHEN and CDR2 as SYDVKM. Trimming took off 4 bases at V and 0 bases at J, with 12 bases between the two ends. This CDR3 is built from 15 residues. CDR3 nucleotides: TGTGCCAGCAGTTATGACAGCGCAGCTAACTATGGCTACACCTTC. Its protein product is CASSYDSAANYGYTF.

This rearrangement joins TRBV5-6 to TRBJ1-2; D not resolved. V was shortened by 4 bases and J by 3 bases, with 10 bases between the two germline ends. This CDR3 has 13 residues. Looked up from germline, CDR1 is SGHDT and CDR2 is YYEEEE. CDR3 DNA sequence: TGTGCCAGCAGCAGCTGGGAAGACTATGGCTACACCTTC. Residues: CASSSWEDYGYTF.

The chain combines TRBV19 with TRBJ1-5; perhaps TRBD1 as D (5 bases). The germline CDR1 and CDR2 sequences are LNHDA and SQIVND (reference sequence). CDR3 length equals 14 residues. Between the trimmed V and J ends, which lost 4 bases and 1 base, there was a span of 8 bases. CDR3 region: CASSTGPSNQPQHF. The DNA of the CDR3 is TGTGCCAGTAGTACGGGGCCGAGCAATCAGCCCCAGCATTTT.

The J gene is TRBJ2-6, the V gene TRBV23-1; D remains ambiguous. TRBV23-1 is designated an ORF whose function remains uncertain. Trimming pared 3 bases from V and 9 bases from J, leaving 21 bases between. The CDR3 runs to 17 residues. The CDR3 spells CASSHGSQQSRVNVLTF. The CDR3 region has the DNA TGCGCCAGCAGTCACGGCTCGCAACAAAGTCGGGTCAACGTCCTGACTTTC.

This clone was recorded once. The chain has TRBV6-5 and TRBJ1-1; D might be TRBD1 (5 bases). Trimming took 5 bases from V and 5 from J, leaving 15 bases between them. CDR1 and CDR2 from the germline V gene are MNHEY and SVGAGI. This CDR3 has 14 amino acids. The CDR3 is CASSTPGSVTEAFF. CDR3 bases: TGTGCCAGCAGTACACCAGGGAGTGTTACTGAAGCTTTCTTT.

The V and J genes are TRBV30 and TRBJ2-7; TRBD2 might be the D (6 bases). The CDR3 extends over 14 amino acids. The V and J ends lost 0 bases and 6 bases respectively, with 15 bases between them. Germline loops: CDR1 GTSNPN, CDR2 SVGIG (reference sequence). CDR3 nucleotide sequence: TGTGCCTGGAGTGTATCGGGACTTATAGCCGAGCAGTACTTC. Protein: CAWSVSGLIAEQYF.

V and J are TRBV19 and TRBJ2-1; 9 bases line up with TRBD2. Looked up from germline, CDR1 is LNHDA and CDR2 is SQIVND (reference sequence). The CDR3 is 14 residues long. V shed 7 bases and J 7 bases; nucleotides not matched to a gene: 8. For the CDR3, the DNA is TGTGCCAGTAATTTTGCGGGAGGGCCTAATGAGCAGTTCTTC. It yields the protein CASNFAGGPNEQFF.